Shown below are 20 T cell receptor beta chains from a single sample sequenced in a study of blood T cell repertoires in COVID-19. The protocol was immunoSEQ multiplex PCR, while the TCRdb copy is restricted to in-frame clones and leaves out a portion. The profile shows roughly 300,000 clones, around 86% of them singletons. Sequenced sample: peripheral blood. The receptors here all came from a woman aged 60-75 years with active or convalescent COVID-19.

The rearrangement joins TRBV7-8 to TRBJ2-1; the match to TRBD1 covers 8 bases. The CDR3 covers 15 residues. The J segment lost 6 bases and the V segment lost 3 bases, leaving 7 bases of the junction unmatched. Germline V gene lookup returns CDR1 SGHVS and CDR2 FQNEAQ. The CDR3 nucleotides are TGTGCCAGCAGCTTTAGAGGACAGGGTGGCAATGAGCAGTTCTTC. It yields the protein CASSFRGQGGNEQFF.

This chain joins TRBV11-3 and TRBJ2-2; the match to TRBD1 covers 9 bases. The CDR3 length is 16 residues. V shed 6 bases, J shed 5 bases, and the junction held 10 bases outside the gene matches. CDR1 and CDR2 from the germline V gene are SGHNT and YENEEA. In DNA form, the CDR3 reads TGTGCCAGCAGACTTAGGGGACAGGGCAGGACCGGGGAGCTGTTTTTT. The encoded protein is CASRLRGQGRTGELFF.

J is TRBJ2-1 and V is TRBV5-5; D gene ambiguous. The CDR3 length is 13 residues. Germline assignment: CDR1 SGHKS and CDR2 YYEKEE (reference sequence). V lost 2 bases and J lost 7, with 10 bases in between. The CDR3 DNA follows: TGTGCCAGCAGCTTTGGGTCGCGGAATGAGCAGTTCTTC. Its translation is CASSFGSRNEQFF. The full variable domain, rest sourced from reference TRBV5-5 and TRBJ2-1, is DAGVTQSPTHLIKTRGQQVTLRCSPISGHKSVSWYQQVLGQGPQFIFQYYEKEERGRGNFPDRFSARQFPNYSSELNVNALLLGDSALYLCASSFGSRNEQFFGPGTRLTVL.

The chain couples TRBV6-5 to TRBJ1-4; 7 bases are shared with TRBD1. The CDR3 extends over 13 amino acids. Germline lookup yields CDR1 MNHEY and CDR2 SVGAGI. The trim removed 7 bases at V and 3 bases at J, leaving 2 bases unmatched. CDR3 DNA sequence: TGTGCCAGCAAACAGGGGTCTAATGAAAAACTGTTTTTT. Translating gives CASKQGSNEKLFF.

This clone was counted between two and nine times. The chain joins TRBV3-1 (or the pseudogene TRBV3-2) to TRBJ1-3; D gene uncertain. Per the germline V gene, CDR1 is LGHDT and CDR2 is YNNKEL (reference sequence). V lost 3 bases and J 3 bases, leaving 9 bases between the germline ends. The CDR3 has 14 residues. In nucleotides, the CDR3 is TGTGCCAGCAGCCATGCGGGAGGTGGAAACACCATATATTTT. Translating it yields CASSHAGGGNTIYF.

This rearrangement joins TRBV6-1 to TRBJ1-4; the D is unclear. V was shortened by 3 bases and J by 5 bases, with 13 bases between the two germline ends. This CDR3 spans 15 amino acids. Germline V lookup: CDR1 MNHNS, CDR2 SASEGT. The CDR3 DNA sequence: TGTGCCAGCAGTGATGGCGGGAGCGTAAATGAAAAACTGTTTTTT. It encodes CASSDGGSVNEKLFF.

This clone was detected once. The chain uses TRBV10-3 and TRBJ1-3; a weak D match, TRBD1 (5 bases). CDR1 and CDR2 from the germline V gene are ENHRY and SYGVKD. The CDR3 totals 14 residues. V was trimmed by 2 bases and J by 0 bases, leaving 5 bases between them. In nucleotides, the CDR3 is TGTGCCATCAGTGAGAGGGGCTCTGGAAACACCATATATTTT. As protein: CAISERGSGNTIYF.

The gene calls are TRBV5-1 and TRBJ1-1; 8 positions agree with TRBD1. The ends lost 0 bases at V and 7 bases at J; junction bases unmatched: 11. Germline lookup yields CDR1 SGHRS and CDR2 YFSETQ. This CDR3 spans 16 amino acids. As DNA, the CDR3 is TGCGCCAGCAGCTTGGAGGCTCACGGGACAGGATATGAAGCTTTCTTT. Translating it yields CASSLEAHGTGYEAFF.

The chain uses TRBV7-3 and TRBJ1-3; 7 nucleotides line up with TRBD1. V lost 4 bases, J lost 4 bases, and 10 bases stayed unmatched. Germline V gene sequence: CDR1 SGHTA, CDR2 FQGTGA. This CDR3 spans 16 amino acids. CDR3 sequence (DNA): TGTGCCAGCAGCTCCCACCCGACAGGGCGCGGAAACACCATATATTTT. Translation: CASSSHPTGRGNTIYF.

V usage is TRBV11-2 and J usage is TRBJ1-5; the match to TRBD1 covers 7 bases. The CDR3 has 17 amino acids. V lost 5 bases to trimming and J lost 3 bases; unmatched junction nucleotides: 13. Germline CDR1 and CDR2: SGHAT and FQNNGV. This CDR3 is CASSRTGQHRSNQPQHF. CDR3 in DNA: TGTGCCAGCAGCCGGACAGGACAACATCGGTCCAATCAGCCCCAGCATTTT. The full variable domain, completed using reference TRBV11-2 and TRBJ1-5, is EAGVAQSPRYKIIEKRQSVAFWCNPISGHATLYWYQQILGQGPKLLIQFQNNGVVDDSQLPKDRFSAERLKGVDSTLKIQPAKLEDSAVYLCASSRTGQHRSNQPQHFGDGTRLSIL.

This chain joins TRBV7-2 and TRBJ1-5; a weak D match, TRBD1 (5 bases). The germline V gene has CDR1 SGHTA and CDR2 FQGNSA. The germline V and J ends were trimmed by 1 base and 4 bases, with 11 bases remaining between them. The CDR3 contains 15 residues. CDR3 in amino acids: CASSLGGGRNQPQHF. Here the CDR3 DNA reads TGTGCCAGCAGCTTAGGGGGGGGTCGGAATCAGCCCCAGCATTTT. Full variable domain (remainder filled in from reference TRBV7-2 and TRBJ1-5): GAGVSQSPSNKVTEKGKDVELRCDPISGHTALYWYRQSLGQGLEFLIYFQGNSAPDKSGLPSDRFSAERTGGSVSTLTIQRTQQEDSAVYLCASSLGGGRNQPQHFGDGTRLSIL.

J is TRBJ2-1 and V is TRBV7-3; 8 positions agree with TRBD2. Germline lookup yields CDR1 SGHTA and CDR2 FQGTGA. The junction had 0 bases not matched to a gene; V was cut back by 2 bases and J by 6 bases. The CDR3 consists of 13 residues. CDR3 in DNA: TGTGCCAGCAGCTTAGGACTAGCCAATGAGCAGTTCTTC. Translated, it gives CASSLGLANEQFF.

The V gene is TRBV10-3, the J gene TRBJ2-3; 7 nucleotides agree with TRBD1. The V gene end was trimmed by 2 bases and the J gene end by 0 bases; junction bases not matched to a gene: 5. The length of the CDR3 is 16 residues. Looked up from germline, CDR1 is ENHRY and CDR2 is SYGVKD. CDR3 nucleotides: TGTGCCATCAGTGAGGAGAGGGGACAGAGCACAGATACGCAGTATTTT. Its protein is CAISEERGQSTDTQYF.

The chain couples TRBV2 to TRBJ1-6; 11 nucleotides match TRBD1. V shed 6 bases and J 8 bases; nucleotides not matched to a gene: 6. The CDR3 length is 15 residues. The germline V gene has CDR1 SNHLY and CDR2 FYNNEI. The CDR3 protein is CASRPRTGGDSPLHF. The CDR3 DNA follows: TGTGCCAGCAGGCCTCGGACAGGGGGCGATTCACCCCTCCACTTT.

This chain connects TRBV28 to TRBJ1-1; 11 positions match TRBD1. The V gene end was trimmed by 6 bases and the J gene end by 0 bases; junction bases not matched to a gene: 6. The CDR3 consists of 16 residues. In germline, CDR1 is MDHEN, CDR2 SYDVKM. DNA for the CDR3: TGTGCCAGCAGGTGGGGACAGGGGGTTTTGAACACTGAAGCTTTCTTT. Translating it yields CASRWGQGVLNTEAFF.

CDR3 loop: CSVEGISGIFYNEQFF. Here the CDR3 DNA reads TGCAGCGTTGAGGGTATAAGCGGAATCTTCTACAATGAGCAGTTCTTC. V and J are TRBV29-1 and TRBJ2-1; D perhaps matches TRBD2 (5 bases). This CDR3 has 16 residues. Looked up from germline, CDR1 is SQVTM and CDR2 is ANQGSEA. V lost 3 bases and J 3 bases, leaving 18 bases between the germline ends.

V and J are TRBV5-6 and TRBJ1-6, with TRBD1 matching over 7 bases. Looked up from germline, CDR1 is SGHDT and CDR2 is YYEEEE. This CDR3 is built from 17 residues. With 0 bases clipped from V and 2 bases from J, the junction kept 5 bases outside the gene matches. The CDR3 coding sequence is TGTGCCAGCAGCTTGGCGGTGCAGGGGGCCTATAATTCACCCCTCCACTTT. It encodes CASSLAVQGAYNSPLHF.

The V gene is TRBV11-2, the J gene TRBJ2-7; weak D call: TRBD1 (6 bases). The CDR3 runs 14 residues. Between the trimmed V and J ends, which lost 0 bases and 6 bases, there was a span of 12 bases. Germline-derived CDR1 and CDR2 are SGHAT and FQNNGV. CDR3 sequence: CASSLDFYRAEQYF. The CDR3 DNA is TGTGCCAGCAGCTTAGACTTCTACAGGGCCGAGCAGTACTTC.

This clone occurred once. The chain carries TRBV2 and TRBJ2-4; TRBD1 is a possible D gene (5 bases). Germline V CDR1 and CDR2: SNHLY, FYNNEI. The CDR3 covers 16 residues. V was shortened by 7 bases and J by 4 bases, with 20 bases between the two germline ends. The CDR3 DNA sequence: TGTGCCAGCATGACGGGCCAACGGCAGGGAAAAAACATTCAGTACTTC. The encoded protein is CASMTGQRQGKNIQYF.

The chain combines TRBV27 with TRBJ2-2, with D possibly matching TRBD1 (5 bases). V was pared by 4 bases and J by 3 bases, with 15 bases between. The CDR3 length is 16 residues. CDR1 and CDR2 from the germline V gene are MNHEY and SMNVEV (reference sequence). The CDR3 loop is CASSSTLTAYTGELFF. CDR3 nucleotides: TGTGCCAGCAGTTCAACCCTGACAGCTTACACCGGGGAGCTGTTTTTT.